The 15 T cell receptor beta chains below all came from one sample that was sequenced in a study of regulatory T cells in long-lasting Graves disease. As to time point: newly diagnosed GD, antithyroid drugs for less than 3 months. PBMC-extracted RNA yielded the TCR library. TCR beta libraries were built with iRepertoire HTBI primers and Arm-PCR of CDR3 regions. TCRdb reprocessed the multiplex PCR reads with MiXCR, giving one entry per CDR3 protein. The table includes more than 300,000 distinct CDR3 sequences, about 17% detected once. The sample was also linked to a second study, of T cells in Graves' hyperthyroidism and ophthalmopathy.

The sample here was peripheral blood mononuclear cells (PBMCs), taken at new diagnosis, from a patient treated with antithyroid drugs. The receptors originated from a woman aged 18-30 years with Graves disease.

At least ten counts were recorded for this clonotype. The chain employs TRBV11-1 and TRBJ1-5; D unclear. Trimming stripped 2 bases from V and 8 bases from J, with 10 bases between. The CDR3 length is 13 residues. Germline-derived CDR1 and CDR2 are SGHAT and FQDESV (reference sequence). CDR3 sequence: CASSLSAEEPQHF. In DNA, the CDR3 is TGTGCCAGCAGCTTATCAGCAGAAGAGCCCCAGCATTTT.

There are many counts of this clonotype. The chain links TRBV18 to TRBJ2-1, with D possibly matching TRBD2 (5 bases). V lost 3 bases to trimming and J lost 4 bases, with 7 bases between them. Per germline, CDR1 KGHSH and CDR2 LQKENI. CDR3 length: 13 amino acids. CDR3 nucleotides: TGTGCCAGCTCACCGACGGGATACAATGAGCAGTTCTTC. Translated, it gives CASSPTGYNEQFF.

Only a few counts were recorded for this clonotype. The rearrangement links TRBV7-9 to TRBJ1-2; perhaps TRBD1 as D (6 bases). Germline assignment: CDR1 SEHNR and CDR2 FQNEAQ (reference sequence). V gave up 5 bases and J gave up 4 bases, with 17 bases separating them. The CDR3 totals 15 residues. CDR3 DNA sequence: TGTGCCAGCAGCCCGGGACAATCGTTGGCCTATGGCTACACCTTC. Translating it yields CASSPGQSLAYGYTF.

There are many counts of this clonotype. The J gene is TRBJ2-7, the V gene TRBV20-1; 9 nucleotides match TRBD1. This CDR3 contains 14 residues. The germline V gene encodes CDR1 DFQATT and CDR2 SNEGSKA (reference sequence). The V gene end was trimmed by 3 bases and the J gene end by 3 bases; junction bases not matched to a gene: 6. CDR3 loop: CSASMKTGGYEQYF. CDR3 bases: TGCAGTGCTAGCATGAAGACAGGGGGCTACGAGCAGTACTTC.

The genes are TRBV10-3 and TRBJ1-5; 7 bases fit TRBD1. The CDR3 covers 16 residues. Germline trimming cut 4 bases from V and 0 bases from J; bases unmatched to any gene: 6. CDR1 and CDR2 (germline): ENHRY, SYGVKD. In DNA form, the CDR3 reads TGTGCCATCAGTGCCCTCGACAGGGCTAGCAATCAGCCCCAGCATTTT. Its translation: CAISALDRASNQPQHF.

The table lists this clonotype with a few counts. V usage is TRBV29-1 and J usage is TRBJ2-5; D is perhaps TRBD1 or TRBD2 (5 bases each). V lost 0 bases, J lost 8 bases, and 10 bases lay in between. Looked up from germline, CDR1 is SQVTM and CDR2 is ANQGSEA. CDR3 length: 12 residues. The CDR3 nucleotides read TGCAGCGTTGAAGACGGGACGCATACCCAGTACTTC. Its protein product is CSVEDGTHTQYF.

The sample holds many counts of this clonotype. The gene calls are TRBV2 and TRBJ2-2; 11 bases agree with TRBD1. Germline V gives CDR1 SNHLY, CDR2 FYNNEI. The CDR3 length is 15 residues. V lost 5 bases to trimming and J lost 4 bases; unmatched junction nucleotides: 3. CDR3 residues: CASSTGTGGTGELFF. In DNA form, the CDR3 reads TGTGCCAGCAGTACCGGGACAGGGGGCACCGGGGAGCTGTTTTTT.

In its sample, this clonotype was seen a few times. The V and J genes are TRBV9 and TRBJ1-3; TRBD1 is a possible D gene (6 bases). The germline V gene encodes CDR1 SGDLS and CDR2 YYNGEE. The CDR3 length is 15 residues. V was pared by 4 bases and J by 3 bases, with 14 bases between. CDR3 region: CASSRPTGGGNTIYF. In nucleotides, the CDR3 is TGTGCCAGCAGCCGGCCGACAGGAGGTGGAAACACCATATATTTT.

This sequence joins TRBV5-1 and TRBJ2-5, with D perhaps matching TRBD1 (5 bases). Trimming removed 0 bases from V and 5 bases from J, with 14 bases in between. The CDR3 has 15 amino acids. Germline V gives CDR1 SGHRS, CDR2 YFSETQ. The DNA of the CDR3 is TGCGCCAGCAGCTTGGGTGCAGGGCAGTGGGAGACCCAGTACTTC. It encodes CASSLGAGQWETQYF.

This clonotype was counted between two and nine times. The chain couples TRBV28 to TRBJ2-5; the D is unclear. This CDR3 comprises 13 residues. The germline gives CDR1 MDHEN, CDR2 SYDVKM. V was cut by 1 base and J by 5 bases, with 8 bases left in between. CDR3 bases: TGTGCCAGCAGTTTATCTCCAGTCGAGACCCAGTACTTC. It translates to CASSLSPVETQYF.

This clonotype turned up a few times. The chain joins TRBV5-1 to TRBJ1-6, with 9 bases that match TRBD1. CDR1 is SGHRS and CDR2 is YFSETQ in the germline V gene. This CDR3 has 14 residues. V gave up 2 bases and J gave up 8 bases; unmatched junction bases: 2. The CDR3 nucleotides read TGCGCCAGCAGCTTCGGACAGGGGTATTCACCCCTCCACTTT. This sequence encodes CASSFGQGYSPLHF.

The table lists this clonotype with a few counts. The rearrangement uses TRBV3-1 and TRBJ2-1; 7 bases are a match to TRBD2. The V segment lost 5 bases and the J segment 2 bases; nucleotides outside the gene matches: 6. The CDR3 runs to 15 residues. Germline V CDR1 and CDR2: LGHDT, YNNKEL (reference sequence). CDR3 protein: CASSSRRGAYNEQFF. In nucleotides, the CDR3 is TGTGCCAGCAGCTCCCGACGGGGGGCCTACAATGAGCAGTTCTTC.

Regarding this clonotype: One junction end does not reproduce the germline sequence, and a read error may be involved. The V and J genes are TRBV5-6 and TRBJ2-1; 14 bases are shared with TRBD2. Germline V gene sequence: CDR1 SGHDT, CDR2 YYEEEE. The CDR3 extends over 14 amino acids. CDR3 residues: CASSWGLAGAGGIF. As DNA, the CDR3 is TGTGCCAGCAGCTGGGGACTAGCGGGAGCTGGGGGGATCTTC.

This clonotype appeared many times. The J gene is TRBJ2-1, the V gene TRBV27; D unclear. The CDR3 has 15 amino acids. Per the germline V gene, CDR1 is MNHEY and CDR2 is SMNVEV (reference sequence). V shed 2 bases and J shed 7 bases, with 15 bases lying between them. The CDR3 spells CASSLTLKAFNEQFF. The CDR3 nucleotides are TGTGCCAGCAGTTTAACCCTTAAGGCGTTTAATGAGCAGTTCTTC.

This clonotype was recorded at least ten times. This chain connects TRBV18 to TRBJ1-3; 9 bases map to TRBD1. V lost 5 bases, J lost 0 bases, and 8 bases stayed unmatched. CDR3 length equals 17 residues. Germline V gene sequence: CDR1 KGHSH, CDR2 LQKENI. The CDR3 nucleotides read TGTGCCAGCTCAGGTTCCGGGACAGGGACCTCTGGAAACACCATATATTTT. This encodes CASSGSGTGTSGNTIYF.